One sample yielded the 15 T cell receptor beta chains listed below, sequenced in a study of blood T cell repertoires in COVID-19. Assay used: immunoSEQ multiplex PCR; TCRdb lists only in-frame clones, some missing. The sample comprises about 90,000 clones, around nine tenths of which are singletons, and around 5% rests with the top ten. The sample was peripheral blood. These receptors were obtained from a man aged 50 or older with acute or convalescent COVID-19.

The chain links TRBV30 to TRBJ1-2; D is undetermined. This CDR3 spans 12 amino acids. Trimming took 8 bases from V and 5 from J, leaving 15 bases between them. Per germline, CDR1 GTSNPN and CDR2 SVGIG (reference sequence). CDR3 region: CAMDEGLYGYTF. The CDR3 DNA follows: TGTGCCATGGATGAGGGTTTATATGGCTACACCTTC.

This chain connects TRBV15 to TRBJ1-6, with D hard to call. V lost 1 base, J lost 5 bases, and 18 bases lay in between. Germline V lookup: CDR1 LNHNV, CDR2 YYDKDF (reference sequence). The CDR3 has 18 amino acids. CDR3 sequence reads: CATSRVTGSSINNSPLHF. As DNA, the CDR3 is TGTGCCACCAGCAGAGTTACGGGTTCGTCGATCAATAATTCACCCCTCCACTTT.

The V and J genes are TRBV7-2 and TRBJ1-1; perhaps TRBD1 as D (5 bases). This CDR3 comprises 13 residues. Germline lookup yields CDR1 SGHTA and CDR2 FQGNSA. Trimming shortened V by 5 bases and J by 3 bases, and 10 bases separated the two germline ends. In DNA form, the CDR3 reads TGTGCCAGCAGCCGACAGTGGGACACTGAAGCTTTCTTT. Protein sequence: CASSRQWDTEAFF.

The chain couples TRBV6-5 to TRBJ2-7, with 10 bases lining up with TRBD1. The CDR3 length is 13 residues. Germline V gene data show CDR1 as MNHEY and CDR2 as SVGAGI. V gave up 7 bases and J gave up 3 bases; unmatched junction bases: 3. For the CDR3, the DNA is TGTGCCAGCACCAGGACAGGGGGCTACGAGCAGTACTTC. Amino acids: CASTRTGGYEQYF.

This sequence joins TRBV27 and TRBJ2-1; the match to TRBD1 covers 9 bases. Germline lookup yields CDR1 MNHEY and CDR2 SMNVEV (reference sequence). V was pared by 4 bases and J by 6 bases, with 13 bases of the junction left unmatched. This CDR3 is 17 amino acids long. The CDR3 loop is CASSSITGTGTGNEQFF. For the CDR3, the DNA is TGTGCCAGCAGTTCAATAACCGGGACAGGGACGGGCAATGAGCAGTTCTTC.

The V and J genes are TRBV11-2 and TRBJ2-7; TRBD2 aligns across 11 bases. The CDR3 runs 15 residues. CDR1 is SGHAT, CDR2 FQNNGV, per germline. V dropped 5 bases and J dropped 0; count of bases not matched to a gene: 3. CDR3 residues: CASSTTSGSSYEQYF. The CDR3 DNA sequence: TGTGCCAGCAGCACCACTAGCGGGAGCTCCTACGAGCAGTACTTC.

As to this clone: Within the sample, other DNA sequences also encode this same CDR3. V and J are TRBV7-9 and TRBJ2-2; a weak D match, TRBD2 (5 bases). V was clipped by 5 bases and J by 5 bases, with 6 bases between them. This CDR3 has 12 residues. Germline-derived CDR1 and CDR2 are SEHNR and FQNEAQ (reference sequence). The CDR3 loop is CASSPGTGELFF. In DNA form, the CDR3 reads TGTGCCAGCAGCCCGGGAACCGGGGAGCTGTTTTTT.

This clone was detected once. This chain links TRBV16 with TRBJ1-3; D is unclear. There are 14 residues in the CDR3. Trimming removed 0 bases from V and 2 bases from J, with 5 bases in between. Looked up from germline, CDR1 is KGHSY and CDR2 is FQNENV. Here the CDR3 reads CASSQSSAGNTIYF. The CDR3 DNA reads as TGTGCCAGCAGCCAATCGTCGGCTGGAAACACCATATATTTT.

This clone is a singleton in its sample. CDR3 bases: TGTGCCAGCAGCTTACGGCGGGAGACTCGAAATGAGCAGTTCTTC. Its protein is CASSLRRETRNEQFF. The rearrangement uses TRBV5-4 and TRBJ2-1; 7 positions agree with TRBD2. The J segment lost 7 bases and the V segment lost 2 bases, leaving 9 bases of the junction unmatched. Germline CDR1 and CDR2: SGHNT and YYREEE (reference sequence). The CDR3 is 15 amino acids.

The V gene is TRBV19, the J gene TRBJ1-6; TRBD1 agrees at 9 bases. There are 19 residues in the CDR3. The junction had 15 bases not matched to a gene; V was cut back by 9 bases and J by 0 bases. Germline assignment: CDR1 LNHDA and CDR2 SQIVND (reference sequence). The CDR3 DNA reads TGTGCCAGCTCGAGAAAGGGACAGGGCCGAAGCTCCTATAATTCACCCCTCCACTTT. It is translated as CASSRKGQGRSSYNSPLHF.

V is TRBV7-9 and J is TRBJ2-5, with a weak D call TRBD2 (6 bases). CDR3 length: 13 residues. V was clipped by 5 bases and J by 2 bases, with 9 bases between them. Germline V gives CDR1 SEHNR, CDR2 FQNEAQ (reference sequence). Here the CDR3 reads CASSDRGQETQYF. CDR3 coding DNA: TGTGCCAGCAGCGACCGGGGGCAAGAGACCCAGTACTTC. Variable domain in full (rest from reference TRBV7-9 and TRBJ2-5): DTGVSQNPRHKITKRGQNVTFRCDPISEHNRLYWYRQTLGQGPEFLTYFQNEAQLEKSRLLSDRFSAERPKGSFSTLEIQRTEQGDSAMYLCASSDRGQETQYFGPGTRLLVL.

The V gene is TRBV12-3 or TRBV12-4, the J gene TRBJ2-5, with TRBD1 identical over 7 bases. The CDR3 spans 13 residues. V trimming: 5 bases; J trimming: 7 bases; junction bases outside the gene matches: 7. CDR3 DNA: TGTGCCAGCAGTCATGGACAGGCAGGGACCCAGTACTTC. This translates into CASSHGQAGTQYF.

The rearrangement uses TRBV7-2 and TRBJ2-3, with 7 bases identical to TRBD2. V trimming: 3 bases; J trimming: 4 bases; junction bases outside the gene matches: 10. Germline V gene data show CDR1 as SGHTA and CDR2 as FQGNSA. The CDR3 runs 16 residues. The CDR3, as DNA: TGTGCCAGCAGCTTTGAGGCGGGAGTAGGCCCAGATACGCAGTATTTT. Protein product: CASSFEAGVGPDTQYF.

This sequence joins TRBV30 and TRBJ2-7, with TRBD2 matching 7 bases. Unmatched junction bases numbered 8, after V lost 2 bases and J lost 4 bases. The CDR3 runs to 14 residues. Germline assignment: CDR1 GTSNPN and CDR2 SVGIG (reference sequence). The CDR3 sequence is CAWSISGMSYEQYF. Here the CDR3 DNA reads TGTGCCTGGAGTATCAGCGGGATGAGTTACGAGCAGTACTTC. Full variable domain (outside the CDR3, taken from reference TRBV30 and TRBJ2-7): SQTIHQWPATLVQPVGSPLSLECTVEGTSNPNLYWYRQAAGRGLQLLFYSVGIGQISSEVPQNLSASRPQDRQFILSSKKLLLSDSGFYLCAWSISGMSYEQYFGPGTRLTVT.

The genes are TRBV30 and TRBJ1-2; D not resolved. Germline CDR1 and CDR2: GTSNPN and SVGIG (reference sequence). The CDR3 totals 13 residues. V was clipped by 0 bases and J by 7 bases, with 12 bases between them. The CDR3 DNA reads TGTGCCTGGAGTGTGTCCGCTAGCTCTGGCTACACCTTC. Residues: CAWSVSASSGYTF.